The clone carrying this T cell receptor (beta chain) was detected a few times. Its antigen is not known. Trimming pared 3 bases from V and 7 bases from J, leaving 5 bases between. This CDR3 region has 11 residues. Germline V gene sequence: CDR1 MRHNA, CDR2 SNTAGT. This entry is derived from a study of vaccination and CD4 T cells after COVID-19. Described treatment: approximately nine-day PBMC culture with coronavirus spike peptide pools or control peptides (ViraFEST assay). At the Johns Hopkins FTIC core, DNA taken from cultured CD4+ T cells was sequenced by way of the Oncomine TCR Beta short-read assay. TCRdb recomputed calls from the PCR reads with MiXCR, one row per CDR3 protein. The table has about 17,000 distinct CDR3 sequences, roughly 30% seen once.

The source material was cultured CD4+ T cells from blood. This TCR derives from a human donor with COVID-19. This rearrangement joins TRBV6-4 to TRBJ2-3; D not resolved. The CDR3 bases are TGTGCCAGCAGTGAGAGTTATACGCAGTATTTT. Translating gives CASSESYTQYF.